Below are 19 T cell receptor beta chains sequenced from a single sample in a study of PD-L1 blockade in urothelial cancer. TCRdb's copy holds only in-frame clones and misses some; the assay was immunoSEQ multiplex PCR. Among about 82,000 clones, more than 90% were seen once, and the ten largest hold roughly a tenth. Sequencing used PBMCs, obtained around atezolizumab (anti-PD-L1) treatment. The receptors stem from a man in his sixties with urothelial cancer.

The chain recombines TRBV27 with TRBJ2-1; possibly TRBD2 for D (6 bases). Trimming removed 4 bases at V and 4 bases at J, with 14 bases between. In germline, CDR1 is MNHEY, CDR2 SMNVEV (reference sequence). This CDR3 region has 15 residues. Here the CDR3 DNA reads TGTGCCAGCAGTTCGGGACTGGGGTATTACAATGAGCAGTTCTTC. Residues: CASSSGLGYYNEQFF.

This chain links TRBV29-1 with TRBJ2-7, with 7 bases matching TRBD2. CDR1 is SQVTM and CDR2 is ANQGSEA in the germline V gene. The CDR3 spans 16 residues. V was clipped by 4 bases and J by 1 base; unmatched bases: 13. The CDR3 bases are TGCAGCGTTGGCCGTGGGCGGGCGGGAGTATCCTACGAGCAGTACTTC. It yields the protein CSVGRGRAGVSYEQYF.

The chain recombines TRBV7-2 with TRBJ2-7, with TRBD1 matching 8 bases. V was pared by 5 bases and J by 2 bases, with 5 bases of the junction left unmatched. The CDR3 runs 14 residues. CDR1 and CDR2 (germline): SGHTA, FQGNSA. The CDR3 spells CASSIDRGPYEQYF. For the CDR3, the DNA is TGTGCCAGCAGCATAGACAGGGGTCCCTACGAGCAGTACTTC.

J is TRBJ2-6 and V is TRBV29-1; D is uncertain. This CDR3 is built from 15 residues. Germline CDR1 and CDR2: SQVTM and ANQGSEA. Trimming took 0 bases from V and 0 from J, leaving 6 bases between them. Here the CDR3 DNA reads TGCAGCGTTGAAGATGTCCGCTCTGGGGCCAACGTCCTGACTTTC. It translates to CSVEDVRSGANVLTF.

V and J are TRBV4-3 and TRBJ2-3; tentative D call: TRBD2 (5 bases). The germline CDR1 and CDR2 sequences are LGHNA and YSLEER. V dropped 0 bases and J dropped 1 base, with 20 bases sitting between them. This CDR3 region has 19 residues. The CDR3 region has the DNA TGCGCCAGCAGCCAAGATCCCCCACGATTCGGAGGTGGCACAGATACGCAGTATTTT. Its translation: CASSQDPPRFGGGTDTQYF.

The genes are TRBV27 and TRBJ1-3; D is undetermined. This CDR3 has 13 residues. CDR1 is MNHEY and CDR2 is SMNVEV in the germline V gene (reference sequence). With 0 bases removed from V and 8 bases from J, the gap between germline ends came to 8 bases. CDR3 DNA sequence: TGTGCCAGCAGTTTATCAGGGAGCCACACCATATATTTT. Translation gives CASSLSGSHTIYF.

V and J are TRBV10-2 and TRBJ2-1; TRBD2 matches 12 bases. CDR3 size: 15 residues. The germline V gene has CDR1 WSHSY and CDR2 SAAADI. Germline trimming cut 5 bases from V and 4 bases from J; bases unmatched to any gene: 3. CDR3 region: CASSPTSGSYNEQFF. CDR3 DNA sequence: TGCGCCAGCAGTCCGACTAGCGGGAGTTACAATGAGCAGTTCTTC.

The rearrangement joins TRBV9 to TRBJ2-7; 7 bases line up with TRBD1. Germline trimming cut 0 bases from V and 5 bases from J; bases unmatched to any gene: 20. The CDR3 runs 19 residues. Germline CDR1 reads SGDLS; CDR2 reads YYNGEE. The CDR3 is CASSVEATANRGTWNEQYF. The CDR3 nucleotides are TGTGCCAGCAGCGTAGAGGCGACAGCGAACAGGGGTACTTGGAACGAGCAGTACTTC. The full variable domain, in which reference TRBV9 and TRBJ2-7 provide the parts outside the CDR3, is DSGVTQTPKHLITATGQRVTLRCSPRSGDLSVYWYQQSLDQGLQFLIQYYNGEERAKGNILERFSAQQFPDLHSELNLSSLELGDSALYFCASSVEATANRGTWNEQYFGPGTRLTVT.

V and J are TRBV5-6 and TRBJ2-7; 10 nucleotides match TRBD2. V shed 0 bases and J 0 bases; nucleotides not matched to a gene: 3. The germline gives CDR1 SGHDT, CDR2 YYEEEE. The CDR3 covers 16 residues. The CDR3 is CASSLVLAGRSYEQYF. In nucleotides, the CDR3 is TGTGCCAGCAGCTTGGTACTAGCGGGGCGCTCCTACGAGCAGTACTTC. Looking up the rest from reference TRBV5-6 and TRBJ2-7 gives the full variable domain: DAGVTQSPTHLIKTRGQQVTLRCSPKSGHDTVSWYQQALGQGPQFIFQYYEEEERQRGNFPDRFSGHQFPNYSSELNVNALLLGDSALYLCASSLVLAGRSYEQYFGPGTRLTVT.

Here the CDR3 DNA reads TGTGCCAGCAGTGGGGGACAGGGGGGCTATGGCTACACCTTC. The encoded protein is CASSGGQGGYGYTF. V usage is TRBV2 and J usage is TRBJ1-2, with TRBD1 matching over 11 bases. Germline CDR1 and CDR2: SNHLY and FYNNEI. The CDR3 has 14 residues. The trim removed 4 bases at V and 4 bases at J, leaving 2 bases unmatched.

This chain links TRBV7-2 with TRBJ2-7, with 8 bases lining up with TRBD2. The CDR3 sequence is 15 residues long. Germline values: CDR1 SGHTA, CDR2 FQGNSA. Trimming took 3 bases from V and 6 from J; bases not matched to a gene: 10. The CDR3 DNA reads TGTGCCAGCAGCTTCGCCTCCGGGACTAGTAGCGAGCAGTACTTC. Its translation is CASSFASGTSSEQYF. Drawing the rest from reference TRBV7-2 and TRBJ2-7, the complete variable domain is GAGVSQSPSNKVTEKGKDVELRCDPISGHTALYWYRQSLGQGLEFLIYFQGNSAPDKSGLPSDRFSAERTGGSVSTLTIQRTQQEDSAVYLCASSFASGTSSEQYFGPGTRLTVT.

The chain employs TRBV7-9 and TRBJ1-2, with D perhaps TRBD1 (6 bases). This CDR3 has 12 residues. The ends were cut back, 4 bases at V and 6 bases at J, with 9 bases in the middle. From germline, CDR1 is SEHNR and CDR2 FQNEAQ (reference sequence). The CDR3, as DNA: TGTGCCAGCAGCTCGGGACAACATGGCTACACCTTC. Translating it yields CASSSGQHGYTF.

This rearrangement joins TRBV6-1 to TRBJ2-6, with D hard to call. CDR3 size: 16 residues. Germline CDR1 and CDR2: MNHNS and SASEGT. V shed 3 bases and J shed 1 base, with 10 bases lying between them. CDR3 loop: CASSDYYSSGANVLTF. In DNA form, the CDR3 reads TGTGCCAGCAGTGACTATTACAGTTCTGGGGCCAACGTCCTGACTTTC.

The chain has TRBV4-2 and TRBJ1-4, with D possibly being TRBD1 (6 bases). The V end lost 1 base, the J end lost 5 bases, and 11 bases lay between the germline ends. This CDR3 spans 15 amino acids. Germline values: CDR1 LGHNA, CDR2 YNFKEQ. This CDR3 is CASSQGRQGNEKLFF. The DNA for the CDR3 is TGTGCCAGCAGCCAAGGCCGGCAGGGGAATGAAAAACTGTTTTTT.

The rearrangement uses TRBV5-6 and TRBJ2-3; 9 bases match TRBD2. V dropped 0 bases and J dropped 2; count of bases not matched to a gene: 1. The CDR3 spans 15 residues. The germline gives CDR1 SGHDT, CDR2 YYEEEE. Written as DNA, the CDR3 is TGTGCCAGCAGCTTGGTAGCGGGGGCCACAGATACGCAGTATTTT. Protein sequence: CASSLVAGATDTQYF.

In nucleotides, the CDR3 is TGTGCCAGTAGCCAGGGACAGAGTACCGGGGAGCTGTTTTTT. It codes for CASSQGQSTGELFF. The chain recombines TRBV19 with TRBJ2-2, with 7 bases aligning to TRBD1. The germline V gene has CDR1 LNHDA and CDR2 SQIVND (reference sequence). V shed 6 bases and J 5 bases; nucleotides not matched to a gene: 6. This CDR3 region has 14 residues. The full variable domain, in which reference TRBV19 and TRBJ2-2 provide the parts outside the CDR3, is DGGITQSPKYLFRKEGQNVTLSCEQNLNHDAMYWYRQDPGQGLRLIYYSQIVNDFQKGDIAEGYSVSREKKESFPLTVTSAQKNPTAFYLCASSQGQSTGELFFGEGSRLTVL.

V is TRBV5-1 and J is TRBJ2-2; 9 nucleotides match TRBD2. This CDR3 is built from 17 residues. Germline CDR1 and CDR2: SGHRS and YFSETQ. The V and J ends lost 2 bases and 1 base, in that order; junction bases with no gene match: 6. For the CDR3, the DNA is TGCGCCAGCAGCTTCTCTAGCGGGAATGTGAACACCGGGGAGCTGTTTTTT. Protein product: CASSFSSGNVNTGELFF. Combining the CDR3 with reference TRBV5-1 and TRBJ2-2 gives the whole variable domain KAGVTQTPRYLIKTRGQQVTLSCSPISGHRSVSWYQQTPGQGLQFLFEYFSETQRNKGNFPGRFSGRQFSNSRSEMNVSTLELGDSALYLCASSFSSGNVNTGELFFGEGSRLTVL.

The J gene is TRBJ2-4, the V gene TRBV4-2, with TRBD2 matching over 9 bases. From germline, CDR1 is LGHNA and CDR2 YNFKEQ. This CDR3 has 14 residues. Unmatched junction bases numbered 3, after V lost 0 bases and J lost 9 bases. The CDR3 region has the DNA TGTGCCAGCAGCCAAGAATCTAGCGGGATCATTCAGTACTTC. As protein: CASSQESSGIIQYF.

The chain couples TRBV4-2 to TRBJ1-4, with 7 bases aligning to TRBD1. J was trimmed by 4 bases and V by 10 bases; bases with no gene match: 6. The CDR3 runs 13 residues. Germline loops: CDR1 LGHNA, CDR2 YNFKEQ. The CDR3 reads CATQTGNNEKLFF. As DNA, the CDR3 is TGTGCCACCCAGACAGGGAATAATGAAAAACTGTTTTTT.